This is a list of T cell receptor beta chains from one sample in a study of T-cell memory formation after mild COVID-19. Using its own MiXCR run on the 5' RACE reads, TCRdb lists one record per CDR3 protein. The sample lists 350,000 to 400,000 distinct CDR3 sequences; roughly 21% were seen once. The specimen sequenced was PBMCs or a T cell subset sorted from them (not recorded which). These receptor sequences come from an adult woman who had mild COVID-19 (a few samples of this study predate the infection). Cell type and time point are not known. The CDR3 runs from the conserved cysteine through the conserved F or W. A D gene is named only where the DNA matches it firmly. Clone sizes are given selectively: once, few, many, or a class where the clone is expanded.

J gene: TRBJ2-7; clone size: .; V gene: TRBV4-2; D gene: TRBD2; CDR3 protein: CASSQPSGGNEQYF; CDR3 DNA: TGTGCCAGCAGCCAACCTAGCGGGGGGAACGAGCAGTACTTC
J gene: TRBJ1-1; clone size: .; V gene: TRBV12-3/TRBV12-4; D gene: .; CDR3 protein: CASSLRRNTEAFF; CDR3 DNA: TGTGCCAGCAGTTTACGAAGGAACACTGAAGCTTTCTTT
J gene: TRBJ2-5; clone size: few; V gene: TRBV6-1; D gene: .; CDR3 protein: CASSPDPDAPGTQYF; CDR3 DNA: TGTGCCAGCAGTCCCGATCCCGACGCCCCGGGGACCCAGTACTTC
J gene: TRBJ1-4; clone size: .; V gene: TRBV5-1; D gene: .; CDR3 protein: CASSLRGEKLFF; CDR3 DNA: TGCGCCAGCAGCCTCCGGGGTGAAAAACTGTTTTTT
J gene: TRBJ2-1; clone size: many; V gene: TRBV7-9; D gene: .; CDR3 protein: CASSLGNEQFF; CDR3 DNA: TGTGCCAGCAGCTTAGGTAATGAGCAGTTCTTC
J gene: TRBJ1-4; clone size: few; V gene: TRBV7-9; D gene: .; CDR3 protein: CASSTRQDDFHEKLFF; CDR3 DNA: TGTGCCAGCAGCACACGACAGGACGATTTCCACGAAAAACTGTTTTTT
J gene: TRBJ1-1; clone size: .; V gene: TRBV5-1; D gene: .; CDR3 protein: CASSWDGGSTEAFF; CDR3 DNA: TGCGCCAGCAGCTGGGACGGAGGGAGCACTGAAGCTTTCTTT
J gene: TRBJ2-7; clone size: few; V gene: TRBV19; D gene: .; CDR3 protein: CASSIVVPGPGEQYF; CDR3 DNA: TGTGCCAGTAGTATAGTCGTTCCGGGGCCGGGGGAGCAGTACTTC
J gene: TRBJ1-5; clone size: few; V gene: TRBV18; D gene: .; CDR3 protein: CASSPREGNQPQHF; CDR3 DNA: TGTGCCAGCTCACCTCGGGAGGGGAATCAGCCCCAGCATTTT
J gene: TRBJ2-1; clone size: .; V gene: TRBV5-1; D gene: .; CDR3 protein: CASSPLGSNYNEQFF; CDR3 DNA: TGCGCCAGCAGCCCATTGGGTTCCAACTACAATGAGCAGTTCTTC
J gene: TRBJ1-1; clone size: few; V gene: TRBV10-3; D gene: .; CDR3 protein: CAISESELVYEAFF; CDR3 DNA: TGTGCCATCAGTGAGTCGGAGTTAGTCTATGAAGCTTTCTTT
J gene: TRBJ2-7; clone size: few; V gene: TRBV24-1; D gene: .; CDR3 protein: CATSDPRTTSYEQYF; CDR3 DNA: TGTGCCACCAGTGACCCCCGGACAACCTCCTACGAGCAGTACTTC
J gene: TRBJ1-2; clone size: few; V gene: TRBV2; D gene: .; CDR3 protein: CASRGFRSQPYGYTF; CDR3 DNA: TGTGCCAGCAGGGGTTTCAGATCACAGCCTTATGGCTACACCTTC
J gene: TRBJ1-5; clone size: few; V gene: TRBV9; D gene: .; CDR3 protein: CASSAGGQPNQPQHF; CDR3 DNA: TGTGCCAGCAGCGCGGGGGGGCAGCCCAATCAGCCCCAGCATTTT
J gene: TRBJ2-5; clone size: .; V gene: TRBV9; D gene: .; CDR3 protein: CASSVAFQGGEETQYF; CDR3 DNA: TGTGCCAGCAGCGTAGCTTTCCAGGGAGGTGAGGAGACCCAGTACTTC
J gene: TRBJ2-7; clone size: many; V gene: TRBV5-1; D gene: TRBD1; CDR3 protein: CASSRAGTGTNEQYF; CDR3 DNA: TGCGCCAGCAGCCGGGCGGGGACAGGGACCAACGAGCAGTACTTC
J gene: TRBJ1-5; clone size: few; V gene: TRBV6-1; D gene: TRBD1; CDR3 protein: CASSIGDRTQHF; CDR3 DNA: TGTGCCAGCAGCATAGGGGACAGAACCCAGCATTTT
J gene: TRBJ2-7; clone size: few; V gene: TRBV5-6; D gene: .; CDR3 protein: CASSLDVGLLNYEQYF; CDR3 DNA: TGTGCCAGCAGCTTGGACGTCGGATTACTTAACTACGAGCAGTACTTC
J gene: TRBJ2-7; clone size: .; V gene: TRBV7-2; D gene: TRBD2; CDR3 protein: CASSSPTSGTTEQYF; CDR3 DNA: TGTGCCAGCAGCTCTCCGACTAGCGGAACTACCGAGCAGTACTTC
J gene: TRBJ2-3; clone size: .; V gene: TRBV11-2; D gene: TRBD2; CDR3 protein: CASSLDGLAGVLSTDTQYF; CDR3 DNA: TGTGCCAGCAGCTTAGATGGACTAGCCGGCGTACTCAGCACAGATACGCAGTATTTT
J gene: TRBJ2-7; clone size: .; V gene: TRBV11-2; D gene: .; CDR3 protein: CASSFQLTQYF; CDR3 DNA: TGTGCCAGCAGCTTCCAGCTGACTCAGTACTTC
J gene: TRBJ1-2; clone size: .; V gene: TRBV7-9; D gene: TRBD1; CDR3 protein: CASSLAFGTANYGYTF; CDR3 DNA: TGTGCCAGCAGCTTAGCATTTGGGACAGCTAACTATGGCTACACCTTC
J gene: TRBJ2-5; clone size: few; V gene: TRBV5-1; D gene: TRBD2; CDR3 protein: CASSLNPGGSEETQYF; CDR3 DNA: TGCGCCAGCAGCTTGAATCCTGGCGGGAGTGAGGAGACCCAGTACTTC
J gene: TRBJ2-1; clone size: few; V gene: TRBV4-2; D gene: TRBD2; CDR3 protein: CASSQGGLAEQFF; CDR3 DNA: TGTGCCAGCAGCCAAGGGGGACTAGCTGAGCAGTTCTTC
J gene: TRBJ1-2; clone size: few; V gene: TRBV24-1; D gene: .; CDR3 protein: CATSDSGGIYGYTF; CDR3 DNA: TGTGCCACCAGTGATTCGGGGGGAATCTATGGCTACACCTTC
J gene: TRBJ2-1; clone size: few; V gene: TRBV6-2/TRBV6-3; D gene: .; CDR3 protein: CASRGNRMSYNEQFF; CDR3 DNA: TGTGCCAGCAGGGGAAACAGAATGAGCTACAATGAGCAGTTCTTC
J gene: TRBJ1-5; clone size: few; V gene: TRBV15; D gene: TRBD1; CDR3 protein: CATSRGGDRRNQPQHF; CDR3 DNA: TGTGCCACCAGCAGAGGTGGGGACAGGCGCAATCAGCCCCAGCATTTT
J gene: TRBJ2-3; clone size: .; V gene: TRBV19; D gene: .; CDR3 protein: CASSIRVGAEHTDTQYF; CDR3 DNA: TGTGCCAGTAGTATACGGGTCGGAGCAGAGCACACAGATACGCAGTATTTT
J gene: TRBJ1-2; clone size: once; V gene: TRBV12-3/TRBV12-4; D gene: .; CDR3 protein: CASTSAGWGYTF; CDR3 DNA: TGTGCCAGCACCTCAGCGGGGTGGGGCTACACCTTC
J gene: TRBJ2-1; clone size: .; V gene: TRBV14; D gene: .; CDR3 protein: CASSQFRGVTNNEQFF; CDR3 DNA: TGTGCCAGCAGCCAATTTAGGGGGGTTACGAACAATGAGCAGTTCTTC
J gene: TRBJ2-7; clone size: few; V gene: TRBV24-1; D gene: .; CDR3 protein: CATSPPEPPYEQYF; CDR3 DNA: TGTGCCACCAGTCCCCCCGAACCCCCCTACGAGCAGTACTTC
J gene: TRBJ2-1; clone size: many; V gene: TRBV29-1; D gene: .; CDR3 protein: CSTYPGQRNNEQFF; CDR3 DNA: TGCAGCACCTACCCTGGACAGAGAAACAATGAGCAGTTCTTC
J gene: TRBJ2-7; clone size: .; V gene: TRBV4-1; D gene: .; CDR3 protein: CASSQYREGEQYF; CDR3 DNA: TGCGCCAGCAGCCAATACAGGGAAGGCGAGCAGTACTTC
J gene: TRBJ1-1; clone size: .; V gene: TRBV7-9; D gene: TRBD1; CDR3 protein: CASSPIGTASMNTEAFF; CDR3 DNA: TGTGCCAGCAGCCCCATTGGGACAGCCTCCATGAACACTGAAGCTTTCTTT
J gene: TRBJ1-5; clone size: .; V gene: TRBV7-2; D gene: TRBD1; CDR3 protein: CASSYRGWNQPQHF; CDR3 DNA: TGTGCCAGCAGCTACAGGGGTTGGAATCAGCCCCAGCATTTT
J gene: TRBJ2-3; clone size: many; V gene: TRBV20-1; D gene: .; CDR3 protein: CSARDPFLVRTDTQYF; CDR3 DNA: TGCAGTGCTAGAGATCCCTTTTTGGTCCGCACAGATACGCAGTATTTT
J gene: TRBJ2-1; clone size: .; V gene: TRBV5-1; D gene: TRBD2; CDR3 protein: CASSLVSSGGAGEQFF; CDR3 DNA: TGCGCCAGCAGCTTGGTATCAAGCGGGGGGGCCGGTGAGCAGTTCTTC
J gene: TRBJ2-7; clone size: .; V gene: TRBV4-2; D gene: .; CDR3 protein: CASSQDPGQLNSYEQYF; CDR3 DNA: TGTGCCAGCAGCCAAGATCCCGGACAGTTAAACTCCTACGAGCAGTACTTC
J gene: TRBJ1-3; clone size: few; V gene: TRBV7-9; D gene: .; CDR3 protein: CASSAAGSGNTIYF; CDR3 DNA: TGTGCCAGCAGCGCTGCCGGCAGCGGAAACACCATATATTTT
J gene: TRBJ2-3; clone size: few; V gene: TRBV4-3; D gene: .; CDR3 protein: CASSQKETDTQYF; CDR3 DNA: TGCGCCAGCAGCCAAAAAGAGACAGATACGCAGTATTTT
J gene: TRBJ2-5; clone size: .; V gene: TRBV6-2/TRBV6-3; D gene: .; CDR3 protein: CASSLPDQSLRLLETQYF; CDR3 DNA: TGTGCCAGCAGCCTCCCGGATCAGTCTCTGCGGCTGCTGGAGACCCAGTACTTC
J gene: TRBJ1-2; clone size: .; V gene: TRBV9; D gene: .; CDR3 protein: CASSAHAVINYGYTF; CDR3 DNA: TGTGCCAGCAGCGCCCATGCCGTTATTAACTATGGCTACACCTTC
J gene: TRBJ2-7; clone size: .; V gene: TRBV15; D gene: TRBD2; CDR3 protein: CATSTLSGLAADWAYEQYF; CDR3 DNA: TGTGCCACCAGCACCCTCAGCGGACTAGCGGCAGACTGGGCCTACGAGCAGTACTTC
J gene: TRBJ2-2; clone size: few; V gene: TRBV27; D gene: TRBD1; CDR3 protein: CASTLGGNTGELFF; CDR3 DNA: TGTGCCAGCACCTTAGGGGGCAACACCGGGGAGCTGTTTTTT
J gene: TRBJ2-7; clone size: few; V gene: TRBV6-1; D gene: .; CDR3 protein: CASSGGPTYEQYF; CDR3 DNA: TGTGCCAGCAGTGGGGGCCCTACCTACGAGCAGTACTTC